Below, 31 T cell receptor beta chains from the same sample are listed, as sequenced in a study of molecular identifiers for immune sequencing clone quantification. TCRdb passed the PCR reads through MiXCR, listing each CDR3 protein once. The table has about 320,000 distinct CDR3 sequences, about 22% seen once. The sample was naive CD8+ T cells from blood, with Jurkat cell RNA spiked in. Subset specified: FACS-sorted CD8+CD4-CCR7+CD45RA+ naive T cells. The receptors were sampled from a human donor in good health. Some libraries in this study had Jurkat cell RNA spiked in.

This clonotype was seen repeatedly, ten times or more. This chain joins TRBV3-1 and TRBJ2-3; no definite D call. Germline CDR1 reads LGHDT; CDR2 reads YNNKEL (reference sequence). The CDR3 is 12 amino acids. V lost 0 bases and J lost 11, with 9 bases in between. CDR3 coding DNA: TGTGCCAGCAGCCAAGATGGCCGTGTGCAGTATTTT. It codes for CASSQDGRVQYF.

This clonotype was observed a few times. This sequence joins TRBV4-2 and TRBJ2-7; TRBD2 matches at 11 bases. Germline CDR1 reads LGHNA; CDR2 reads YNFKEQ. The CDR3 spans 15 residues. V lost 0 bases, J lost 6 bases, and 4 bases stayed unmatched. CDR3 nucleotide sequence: TGTGCCAGCAGCCAAGATTTGGGACTAGCGGTCGAGCAGTACTTC. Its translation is CASSQDLGLAVEQYF.

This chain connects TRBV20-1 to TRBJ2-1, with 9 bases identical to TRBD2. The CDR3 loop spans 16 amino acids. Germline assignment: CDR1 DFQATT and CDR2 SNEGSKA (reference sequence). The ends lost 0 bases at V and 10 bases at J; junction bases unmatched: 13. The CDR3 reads CSARDIPSGTYEEQFF. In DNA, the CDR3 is TGCAGTGCTAGAGATATCCCTAGCGGGACCTATGAGGAGCAGTTCTTC.

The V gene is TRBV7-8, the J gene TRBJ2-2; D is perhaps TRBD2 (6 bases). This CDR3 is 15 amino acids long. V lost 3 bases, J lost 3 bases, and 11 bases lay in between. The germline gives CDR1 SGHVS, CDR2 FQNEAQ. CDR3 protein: CASSFPGVYTGELFF. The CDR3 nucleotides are TGTGCCAGCAGCTTTCCGGGGGTATACACCGGGGAGCTGTTTTTT.

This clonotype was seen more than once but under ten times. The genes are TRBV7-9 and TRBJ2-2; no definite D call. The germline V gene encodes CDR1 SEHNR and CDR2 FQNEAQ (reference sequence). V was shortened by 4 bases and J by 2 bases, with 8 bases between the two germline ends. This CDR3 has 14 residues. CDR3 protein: CASSYSDNTGELFF. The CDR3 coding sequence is TGTGCCAGCAGCTACTCAGATAACACCGGGGAGCTGTTTTTT.

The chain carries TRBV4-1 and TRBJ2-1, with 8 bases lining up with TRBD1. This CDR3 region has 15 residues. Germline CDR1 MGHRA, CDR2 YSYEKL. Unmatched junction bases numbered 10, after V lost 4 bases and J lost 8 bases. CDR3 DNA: TGCGCCAGCAGCCCTGGGGCAGGGGGCATGGATGAGCAGTTCTTC. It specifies CASSPGAGGMDEQFF.

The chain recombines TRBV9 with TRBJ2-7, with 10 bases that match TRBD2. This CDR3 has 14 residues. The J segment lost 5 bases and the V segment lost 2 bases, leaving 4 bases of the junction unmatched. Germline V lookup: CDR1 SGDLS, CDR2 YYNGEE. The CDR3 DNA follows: TGTGCCAGCAGCGTGGGGAGCGGGAGGGACGAGCAGTACTTC. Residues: CASSVGSGRDEQYF.

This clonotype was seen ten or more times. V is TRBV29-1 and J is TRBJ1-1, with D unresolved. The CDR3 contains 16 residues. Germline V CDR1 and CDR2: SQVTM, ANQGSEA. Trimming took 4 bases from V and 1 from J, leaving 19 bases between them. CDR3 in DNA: TGCAGCGTTGTAGAAGTGGACCCCTACGAGAACACTGAAGCTTTCTTT. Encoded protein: CSVVEVDPYENTEAFF.

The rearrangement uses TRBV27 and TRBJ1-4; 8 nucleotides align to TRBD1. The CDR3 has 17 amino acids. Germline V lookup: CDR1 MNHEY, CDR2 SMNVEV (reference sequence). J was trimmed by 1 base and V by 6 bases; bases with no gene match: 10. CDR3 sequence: CASRPSGQGGTNEKLFF. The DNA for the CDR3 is TGTGCCAGCAGACCTTCAGGACAGGGAGGAACTAATGAAAAACTGTTTTTT.

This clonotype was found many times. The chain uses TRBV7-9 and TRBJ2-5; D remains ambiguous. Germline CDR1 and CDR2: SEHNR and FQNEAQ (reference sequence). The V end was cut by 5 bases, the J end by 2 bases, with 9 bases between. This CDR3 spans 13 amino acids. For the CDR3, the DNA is TGTGCCAGCAGCCCGGACCGGCAAGAGACCCAGTACTTC. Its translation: CASSPDRQETQYF.

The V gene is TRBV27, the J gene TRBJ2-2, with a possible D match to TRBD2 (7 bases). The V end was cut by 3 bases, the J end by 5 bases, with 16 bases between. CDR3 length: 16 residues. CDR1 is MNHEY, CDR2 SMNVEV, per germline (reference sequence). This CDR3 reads CASSFAPGEGTGELFF. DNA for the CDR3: TGTGCCAGCAGTTTTGCCCCAGGGGAGGGGACCGGGGAGCTGTTTTTT.

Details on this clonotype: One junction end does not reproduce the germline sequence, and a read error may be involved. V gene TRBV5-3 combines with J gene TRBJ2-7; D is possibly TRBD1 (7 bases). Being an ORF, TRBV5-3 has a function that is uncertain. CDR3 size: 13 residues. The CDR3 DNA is TGTGCCAGCAGCTTGGAGGGGGCGAATGAGCAGTACTTC. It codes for CASSLEGANEQYF.

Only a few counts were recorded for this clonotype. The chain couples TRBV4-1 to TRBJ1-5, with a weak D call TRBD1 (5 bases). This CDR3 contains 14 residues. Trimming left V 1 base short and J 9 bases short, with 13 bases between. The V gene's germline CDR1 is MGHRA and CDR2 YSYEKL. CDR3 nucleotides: TGCGCCAGCAGCCAAGCCGGGACCCCCGGGCCCCAGCATTTT. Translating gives CASSQAGTPGPQHF.

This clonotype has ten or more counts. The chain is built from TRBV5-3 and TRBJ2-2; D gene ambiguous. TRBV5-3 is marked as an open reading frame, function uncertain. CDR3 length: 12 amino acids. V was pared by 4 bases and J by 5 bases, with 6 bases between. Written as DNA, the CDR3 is TGTGCCAGAAGCCCCGGGACCGGGGAGCTGTTTTTT. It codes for CARSPGTGELFF.

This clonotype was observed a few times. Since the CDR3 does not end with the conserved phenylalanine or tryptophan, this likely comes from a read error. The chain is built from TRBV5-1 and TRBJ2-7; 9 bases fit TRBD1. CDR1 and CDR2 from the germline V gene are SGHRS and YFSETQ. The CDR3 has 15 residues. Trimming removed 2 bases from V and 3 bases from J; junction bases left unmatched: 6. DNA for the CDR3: TGCGCCAGCAGCTTCCCGGGACAGGGAGTCTACGAGCAGTACCTC. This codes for CASSFPGQGVYEQYL.

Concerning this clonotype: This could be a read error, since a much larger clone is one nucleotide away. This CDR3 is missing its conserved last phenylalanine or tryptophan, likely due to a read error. The CDR3 here is CASSLWGGQISNQPQHL. The CDR3 DNA sequence: TGTGCCAGCAGTTTATGGGGGGGGCAGATTAGCAATCAGCCCCAGCATCTT. V usage is TRBV28 and J usage is TRBJ1-5; TRBD1 might be the D (6 bases). V lost 0 bases and J 0 bases, leaving 12 bases between the germline ends. The germline V gene has CDR1 MDHEN and CDR2 SYDVKM. The CDR3 is made up of 17 amino acids.

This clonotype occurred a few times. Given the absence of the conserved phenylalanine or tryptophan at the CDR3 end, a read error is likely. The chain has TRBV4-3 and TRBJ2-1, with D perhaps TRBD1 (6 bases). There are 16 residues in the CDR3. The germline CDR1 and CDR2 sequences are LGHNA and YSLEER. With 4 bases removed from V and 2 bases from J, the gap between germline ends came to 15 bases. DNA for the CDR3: TGCGCCAGCAGCCGGGAGCCGGCAGGGGCCTACAATGAGCAGTTCTTA. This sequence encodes CASSREPAGAYNEQFL.

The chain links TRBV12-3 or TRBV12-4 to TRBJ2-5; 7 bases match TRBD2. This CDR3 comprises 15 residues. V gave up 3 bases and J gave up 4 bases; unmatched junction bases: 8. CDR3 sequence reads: CASSFWGEGPETQYF. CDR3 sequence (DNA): TGTGCCAGCAGTTTTTGGGGGGAGGGTCCAGAGACCCAGTACTTC.

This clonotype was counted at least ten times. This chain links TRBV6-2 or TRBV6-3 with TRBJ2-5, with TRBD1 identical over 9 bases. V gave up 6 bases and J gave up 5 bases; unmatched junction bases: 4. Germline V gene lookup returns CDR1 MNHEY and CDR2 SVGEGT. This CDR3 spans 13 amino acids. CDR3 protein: CASRRTGEETQYF. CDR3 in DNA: TGTGCCAGCAGGCGGACAGGGGAGGAGACCCAGTACTTC.

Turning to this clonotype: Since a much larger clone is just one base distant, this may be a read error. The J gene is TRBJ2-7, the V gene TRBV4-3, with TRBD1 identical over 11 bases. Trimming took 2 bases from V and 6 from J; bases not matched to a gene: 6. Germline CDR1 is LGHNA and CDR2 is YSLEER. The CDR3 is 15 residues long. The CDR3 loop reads CASSQRTGGPREQYF. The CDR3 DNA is TGCGCCAGCAGCCAAAGGACAGGGGGCCCGCGCGAGCAGTACTTC.

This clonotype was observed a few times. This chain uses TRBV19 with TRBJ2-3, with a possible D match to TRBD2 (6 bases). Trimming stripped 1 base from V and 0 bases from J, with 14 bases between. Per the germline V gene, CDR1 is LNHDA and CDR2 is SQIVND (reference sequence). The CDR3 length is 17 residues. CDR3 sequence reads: CASSIGVGGPSTDTQYF. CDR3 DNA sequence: TGTGCCAGTAGTATAGGGGTGGGGGGACCTAGCACAGATACGCAGTATTTT.

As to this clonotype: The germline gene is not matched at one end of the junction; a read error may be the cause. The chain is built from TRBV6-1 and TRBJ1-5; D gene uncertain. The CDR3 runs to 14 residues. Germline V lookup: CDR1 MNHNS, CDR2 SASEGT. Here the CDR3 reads CARSENHPWQPQHF. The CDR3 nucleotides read TGTGCCCGCAGTGAAAATCACCCCTGGCAGCCCCAGCATTTT.

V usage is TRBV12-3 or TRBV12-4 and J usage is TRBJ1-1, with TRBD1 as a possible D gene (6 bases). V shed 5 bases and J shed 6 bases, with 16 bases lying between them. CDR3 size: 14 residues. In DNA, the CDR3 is TGTGCCAGCAGTCAAGACACCCCAGGGGCTGAAGCTTTCTTT. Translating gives CASSQDTPGAEAFF.

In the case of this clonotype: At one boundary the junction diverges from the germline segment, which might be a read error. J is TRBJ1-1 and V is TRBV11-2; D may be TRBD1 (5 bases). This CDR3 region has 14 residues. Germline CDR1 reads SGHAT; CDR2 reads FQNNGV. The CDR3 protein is CVSSLERGHTEAFF. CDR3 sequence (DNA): TGTGTCAGCAGCTTAGAGCGGGGACACACTGAAGCTTTCTTT.

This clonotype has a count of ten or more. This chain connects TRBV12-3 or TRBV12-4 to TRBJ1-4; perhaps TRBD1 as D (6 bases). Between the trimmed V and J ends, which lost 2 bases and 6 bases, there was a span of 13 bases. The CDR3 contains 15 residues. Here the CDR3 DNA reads TGTGCCAGCAGTTTATATTCCGGGGGCGATGAAAAACTGTTTTTT. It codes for CASSLYSGGDEKLFF.

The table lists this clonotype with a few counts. CDR3 residues: CAWSVGGTGELFF. In DNA form, the CDR3 reads TGTGCCTGGAGTGTAGGGGGTACCGGGGAGCTGTTTTTT. This chain uses TRBV30 with TRBJ2-2, with TRBD1 as a possible D gene (6 bases). The germline V gene encodes CDR1 GTSNPN and CDR2 SVGIG (reference sequence). The CDR3 sequence is 13 residues long. Trimming pared 0 bases from V and 5 bases from J, leaving 7 bases between.

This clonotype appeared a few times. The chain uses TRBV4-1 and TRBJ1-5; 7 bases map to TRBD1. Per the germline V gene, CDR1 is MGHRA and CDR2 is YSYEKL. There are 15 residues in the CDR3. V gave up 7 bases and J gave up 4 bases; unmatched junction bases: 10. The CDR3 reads CASKRGQSLNQPQHF. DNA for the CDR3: TGCGCCAGCAAAAGGGGACAGAGTCTAAATCAGCCCCAGCATTTT.

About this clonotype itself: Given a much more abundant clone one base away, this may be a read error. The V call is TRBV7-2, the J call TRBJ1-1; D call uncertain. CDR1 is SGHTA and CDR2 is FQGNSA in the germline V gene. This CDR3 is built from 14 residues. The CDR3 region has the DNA TGTGCCAGCAGCCCATGGGTCCAAGGCACTGAAACTTTCTTT. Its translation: CASSPWVQGTETFF.

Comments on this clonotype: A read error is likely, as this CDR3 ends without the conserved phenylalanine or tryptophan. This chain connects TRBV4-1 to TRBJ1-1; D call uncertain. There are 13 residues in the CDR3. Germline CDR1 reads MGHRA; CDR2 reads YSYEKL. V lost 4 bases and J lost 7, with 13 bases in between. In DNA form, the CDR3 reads TGCGCCAGCAGCCCAAGAGTCTCAAGTGAAGCTTTCCTT. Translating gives CASSPRVSSEAFL.

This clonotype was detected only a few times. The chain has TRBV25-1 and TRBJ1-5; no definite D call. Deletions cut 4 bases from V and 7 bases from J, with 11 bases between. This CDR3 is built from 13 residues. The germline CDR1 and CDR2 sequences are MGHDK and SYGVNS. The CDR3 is CASSGDLNQPQHF. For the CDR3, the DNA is TGTGCCAGCAGTGGGGATCTAAACCAGCCCCAGCATTTT. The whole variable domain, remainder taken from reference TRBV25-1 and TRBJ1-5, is EADIYQTPRYLVIGTGKKITLECSQTMGHDKMYWYQQDPGMELHLIHYSYGVNSTEKGDLSSESTVSRIRTEHFPLTLESARPSHTSQYLCASSGDLNQPQHFGDGTRLSIL.

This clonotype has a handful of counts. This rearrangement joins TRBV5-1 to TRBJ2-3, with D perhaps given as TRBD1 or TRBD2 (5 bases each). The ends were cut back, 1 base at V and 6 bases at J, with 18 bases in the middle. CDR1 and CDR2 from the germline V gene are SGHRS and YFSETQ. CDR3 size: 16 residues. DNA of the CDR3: TGCGCCAGCAGCTTGCCGACAGCGGTTACGGGGGATACGCAGTATTTT. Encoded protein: CASSLPTAVTGDTQYF.